This T cell receptor beta chain was captured by sequencing in a study of T-cell memory formation after mild COVID-19 (TCRdb year 2021). Turning to the overall study: TCR sequence clusters from the two donors were largely donor specific. In a couple of donors, T-cell clones that expanded and contracted after mild COVID-19 were tracked by sequencing TCRalpha and TCRbeta repertoires over time. Two young, previously healthy adult volunteers made up the cohort, one male and one female. Broad study findings and their caveats: The study included only a couple of mild cases, and larger cohorts that include severe cases with pre-infection samples were judged to be necessary. Some responding clones were found in pre-infection memory, which suggests that pre-existing cross-reactive memory T cells took part in the SARS-CoV-2 response. Clones that contracted from day 15 to 85 showed balanced CD4/CD8 phenotypes, whereas a second wave of clones that expanded from day 15 to 37 leaned towards CD4+. Whether the second-wave clones peaking on day 37 were SARS-CoV-2 specific was not confirmed. Contracting CD4+ clones appeared mostly in the CM and EM memory subsets, whereas CD8+ clones were enriched in EMRA.

Ficoll-Paque density gradient centrifugation was used to isolate PBMCs. CDR1 is given as SGHTA and CDR2 as FQGNSA, both from the germline V gene. From cysteine to phenylalanine, the CDR3 is 15 amino acids long. Just the 45-base CDR3 DNA is kept, in frame starting at base 1. V was cut back by 1 base and J by 4 bases, leaving a gap of 13 bases between them. This clonotype came up a few times. The antigen it recognizes is unknown. Base qualities are not at hand, and no much larger clone is one base apart. The reads were generated on an Illumina NovaSeq 6000. TCRalpha and TCRbeta cDNA libraries were built by 5'RACE with constant-segment primers, adding sample barcodes and unique molecular identifiers. Trizol reagent was used to extract RNA from every sample. Libraries were amplified in two PCR steps, with a second sample barcode and Illumina TruSeq adapters added in the second step. The libraries were sequenced on an Illumina NovaSeq using 2 x 150 bp paired-end reads. In the authors' own workflow: With migec v1.2.7, reads were demultiplexed and then collapsed into UMI-guided consensus sequences. Using mixcr v2.1.11, the UMI consensuses were aligned to TRA and TRB V and J templates and assembled into clonotypes. A clonotype was counted as expanded or contracted only if both edgeR and NoisET called the change significant, with noise models trained on biological replicates. edgeR calls used a false discovery rate-adjusted p below 0.01 and a log2 fold-change threshold of 1. As an exploratory analysis of dynamics, max-normalized trajectories of the 1000 most abundant clonotypes were examined with PCA combined with hierarchical clustering. Separately sequenced CD4+ and CD8+ repertoires were used to assign a CD4 or CD8 phenotype to each responding clone. Through fastp at Q25 and MiXCR, TCRdb rebuilt clones from the public reads, retaining in-frame beta chains. Rows are unified per CDR3 protein, each entry keeping the most common DNA and genes. Here the V and J calls rest on TCRdb's processing, not on the authors' analysis. Recorded for this sample are about 350,000 distinct CDR3 sequences; roughly an eighth of them occurred a single time. The ten most abundant clones make up 22% of the sample.

This TCR was recovered from a man aged 18 to 29 who had mild COVID-19 (a few samples of this study predate the infection). The sample titles of this study are shuffled in the database, so cell type and time point are left out; the donor was told from shared clones. The sample taken for sequencing was PBMCs or a T cell subset sorted from them (not recorded which). The rearrangement joined TRBV7-2 to TRBJ1-2, with TRBD1 tentatively as D gene (5 bases match). The nucleotide sequence reads TGTGCCAGCAGCTTAGTCGGCAGGGTTAGCTATGGCTACACCTTC. This yields the protein CASSLVGRVSYGYTF.